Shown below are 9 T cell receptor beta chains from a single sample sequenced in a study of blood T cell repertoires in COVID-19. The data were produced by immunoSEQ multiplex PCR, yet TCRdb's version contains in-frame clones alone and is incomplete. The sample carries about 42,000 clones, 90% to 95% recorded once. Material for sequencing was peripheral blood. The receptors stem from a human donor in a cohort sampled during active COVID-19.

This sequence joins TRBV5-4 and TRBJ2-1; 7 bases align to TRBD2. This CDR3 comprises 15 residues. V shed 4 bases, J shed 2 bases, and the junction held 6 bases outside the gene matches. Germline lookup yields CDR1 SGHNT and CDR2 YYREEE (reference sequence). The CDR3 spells CASSQGLETYNEQFF. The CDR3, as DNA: TGTGCCAGCAGCCAAGGACTAGAGACCTACAATGAGCAGTTCTTC. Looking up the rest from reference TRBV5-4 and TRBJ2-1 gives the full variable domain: ETGVTQSPTHLIKTRGQQVTLRCSSQSGHNTVSWYQQALGQGPQFIFQYYREEENGRGNFPPRFSGLQFPNYSSELNVNALELDDSALYLCASSQGLETYNEQFFGPGTRLTVL.

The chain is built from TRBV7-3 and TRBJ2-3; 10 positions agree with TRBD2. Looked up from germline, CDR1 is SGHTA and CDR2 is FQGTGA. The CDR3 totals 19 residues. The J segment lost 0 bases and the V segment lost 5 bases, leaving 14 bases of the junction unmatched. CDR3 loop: CASSRRGLAETGSTDTQYF. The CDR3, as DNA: TGTGCCAGCAGCCGTCGTGGACTAGCGGAGACCGGTAGCACAGATACGCAGTATTTT.

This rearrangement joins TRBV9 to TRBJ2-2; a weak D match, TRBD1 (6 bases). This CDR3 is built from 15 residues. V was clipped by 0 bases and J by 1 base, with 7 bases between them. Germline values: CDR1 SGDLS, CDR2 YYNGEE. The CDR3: CASSVEGENTGELFF. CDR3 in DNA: TGTGCCAGCAGCGTAGAGGGGGAGAACACCGGGGAGCTGTTTTTT.

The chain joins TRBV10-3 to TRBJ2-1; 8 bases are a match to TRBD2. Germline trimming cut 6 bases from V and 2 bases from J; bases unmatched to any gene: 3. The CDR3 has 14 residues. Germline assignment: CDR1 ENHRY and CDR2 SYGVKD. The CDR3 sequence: CAIRRSGAYNEQFF. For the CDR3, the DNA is TGTGCCATCAGGCGTAGCGGGGCCTACAATGAGCAGTTCTTC.

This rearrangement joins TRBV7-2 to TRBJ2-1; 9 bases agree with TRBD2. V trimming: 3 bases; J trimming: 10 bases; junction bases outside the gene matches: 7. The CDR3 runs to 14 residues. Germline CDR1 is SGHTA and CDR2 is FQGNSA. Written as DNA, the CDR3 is TGTGCCAGCAGCTTGGGACTAGCCCTTACGGAGCAGTTCTTC. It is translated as CASSLGLALTEQFF.

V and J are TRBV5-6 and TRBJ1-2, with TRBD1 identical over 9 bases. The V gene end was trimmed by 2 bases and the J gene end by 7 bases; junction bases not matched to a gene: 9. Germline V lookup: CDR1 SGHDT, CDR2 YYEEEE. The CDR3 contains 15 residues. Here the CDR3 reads CASSFQTGGRGGYTF. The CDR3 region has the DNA TGTGCCAGCAGCTTCCAGACAGGGGGAAGGGGTGGCTACACCTTC.

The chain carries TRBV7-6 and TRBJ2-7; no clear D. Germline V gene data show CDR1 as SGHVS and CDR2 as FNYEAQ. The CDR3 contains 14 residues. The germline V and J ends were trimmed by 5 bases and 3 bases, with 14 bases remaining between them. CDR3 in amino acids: CASSPAGPYYEQYF. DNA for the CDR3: TGTGCCAGCAGCCCTGCAGGTCCTTACTACGAGCAGTACTTC.

In DNA form, the CDR3 reads TGTGCCAGCAGCCAAGATGGCGCCAGCGGGAGGCCTAGCGAGCAGTACTTC. Protein product: CASSQDGASGRPSEQYF. The chain is built from TRBV4-2 and TRBJ2-7; 9 bases map to TRBD2. The CDR3 is made up of 17 amino acids. Unmatched junction bases numbered 12, after V lost 0 bases and J lost 6 bases. Germline V gene lookup returns CDR1 LGHNA and CDR2 YNFKEQ.

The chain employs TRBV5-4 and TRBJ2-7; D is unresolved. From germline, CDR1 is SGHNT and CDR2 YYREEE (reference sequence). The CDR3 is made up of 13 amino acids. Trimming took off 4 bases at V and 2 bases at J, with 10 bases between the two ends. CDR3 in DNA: TGTGCCAGCAGCCCTGGCCCCACCTACGAGCAGTACTTC. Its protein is CASSPGPTYEQYF.